A selection of T cell receptor beta chains follows, all from one sample in a study of sequential checkpoint blockade in melanoma. The method was immunoSEQ multiplex PCR; TCRdb's version includes in-frame clones alone and lacks a portion of them. The sample comprises 17,000 or so clones, less than 75% of which are singletons, and 10% to 12% rests with the top ten. Material: CD8+ T cells sorted from blood (inferred from file names), obtained from a patient given nivolumab and ipilimumab in sequence. The receptors originated from a human donor with melanoma. The CDR3 runs from the conserved cysteine through the conserved F or W. The D gene is left open where the match is weak. Clone size is shown for a subset of rows, as once, few, many or a class of expanded clone.

>NA|15|TRBV4-2|NA|TRBJ1-2
CASSQAGDYGYGYTF
TGTGCCAGCAGCCAAGCGGGGGATTATGGTTATGGCTACACCTTC
>NA|14|TRBV27|NA|TRBJ2-7
CASSPGENSYEQYF
TGTGCCAGCAGTCCGGGGGAAAACTCCTACGAGCAGTACTTC
>NA|15|TRBV6-5|NA|TRBJ1-5
CASSYRQDSNQPQHF
TGTGCCAGCAGTTACAGACAGGACAGCAATCAGCCCCAGCATTTT
>TRBD2|14|TRBV27|NA|TRBJ2-1
CASSIRTSGIIEFF
TGTGCCAGCAGTATAAGGACTAGCGGGATAATTGAGTTCTTC
>TRBD1|16|TRBV28|NA|TRBJ2-7
CASTLTVSRGQYEQYF
TGTGCCAGCACCCTTACCGTGAGTAGGGGGCAATACGAGCAGTACTTC
>NA|16|TRBV4-3|NA|TRBJ1-4
CASSQIGTLSKEKLFF
TGCGCCAGCAGCCAAATAGGGACTCTGTCTAAGGAAAAACTGTTTTTT
>TRBD2|16|TRBV18|NA|TRBJ2-3
CASSPPGGISTDTQYF
TGTGCCAGCTCACCACCGGGAGGGATCAGCACAGATACGCAGTATTTT
>NA|16|TRBV7-8|NA|TRBJ2-1
CASSSGLMGPYNEQFF
TGTGCCAGCAGCTCCGGACTTATGGGCCCCTACAATGAGCAGTTCTTC
>TRBD2|15|TRBV27|medium-sized|TRBJ2-1
CASREGGGTYNEQFF
TGTGCCAGCAGGGAAGGCGGGGGTACCTACAATGAGCAGTTCTTC
>TRBD1|12|TRBV29-1|NA|TRBJ2-7
CSVGTGHYEQYF
TGCAGCGTAGGGACAGGTCACTACGAGCAGTACTTC
>TRBD2|15|TRBV30|NA|TRBJ2-1
CAWSEGTSSDNEQFF
TGTGCCTGGAGTGAAGGGACTAGCAGTGACAATGAGCAGTTCTTC
>NA|13|TRBV6-5|NA|TRBJ1-2
CASSYSQGKGYTF
TGTGCCAGCAGTTACTCTCAGGGGAAAGGCTACACCTTC
>NA|15|TRBV6-5|few|TRBJ1-6
CASSYGGLRGSPLHF
TGTGCCAGCAGTTACGGGGGACTAAGAGGATCACCCCTCCACTTT
>TRBD2|19|TRBV9|NA|TRBJ2-2
CASSLEGLAGGPGTGELFF
TGTGCCAGCAGCCTAGAAGGACTAGCGGGGGGGCCGGGCACCGGGGAGCTGTTTTTT
>NA|15|TRBV6-1|once|TRBJ1-3
CASSESESSGNTIYF
TGTGCCAGCAGTGAGAGTGAGAGCTCTGGAAACACCATATATTTT
>NA|13|TRBV5-5|NA|TRBJ2-2
CASGRANTGELFF
TGTGCCAGCGGGCGAGCGAACACCGGGGAGCTGTTTTTT
>TRBD2|15|TRBV6-5|once|TRBJ2-3
CASSPGSGGRDTQYF
TGTGCCAGCAGCCCCGGAAGCGGGGGAAGGGATACGCAGTATTTT
>TRBD1|15|TRBV19|NA|TRBJ1-5
CASSIEGTAGRPQHF
TGTGCCAGTAGTATAGAGGGGACAGCTGGTCGGCCCCAGCATTTT
>TRBD2|17|TRBV9|NA|TRBJ2-3
CASSGLGGGASTGTQYF
TGTGCCAGCAGCGGTCTAGGCGGGGGGGCTAGCACAGGTACGCAGTATTTT